This entry lists 27 T cell receptor beta chains sequenced from one sample in a study of blood T cell repertoires in COVID-19. TCRdb's copy holds only in-frame clones and misses some; the assay was immunoSEQ multiplex PCR. Altogether approximately 300,000 clones are present, around 85% being singletons, with the ten largest covering roughly 4.3%. The sequenced sample was PBMCs or T cells enriched from blood (not recorded which). These receptors all come from a woman younger than 45 who had recovered from COVID-19.

V usage is TRBV7-9 and J usage is TRBJ2-7, with D perhaps matching TRBD2 (5 bases). The V end was cut by 2 bases, the J end by 4 bases, with 9 bases between. This CDR3 is 13 amino acids long. Germline values: CDR1 SEHNR, CDR2 FQNEAQ (reference sequence). DNA for the CDR3: TGTGCCAGCAGCTTACCGGGGTTGTACGAGCAGTACTTC. Protein: CASSLPGLYEQYF.

This rearrangement joins TRBV6-5 to TRBJ1-1; D remains ambiguous. Trimming removed 3 bases from V and 2 bases from J, with 10 bases in between. The germline V gene encodes CDR1 MNHEY and CDR2 SVGAGI. The CDR3 sequence is 14 residues long. Here the CDR3 reads CASSYSLGNTEAFF. The CDR3 DNA reads TGTGCCAGCAGTTATTCACTGGGCAACACTGAAGCTTTCTTT.

V gene TRBV5-1 combines with J gene TRBJ2-1; D perhaps matches TRBD2 (6 bases). This CDR3 is built from 16 residues. CDR1 and CDR2 from the germline V gene are SGHRS and YFSETQ. Trimming cost V 0 bases and J 3 bases, with 13 bases left between them. The CDR3 here is CASSLGTTYNYNEQFF. The CDR3 coding sequence is TGCGCCAGCAGCTTGGGGACTACCTACAACTACAATGAGCAGTTCTTC.

The genes are TRBV2 and TRBJ1-1; tentative D call: TRBD1 (5 bases). Germline lookup yields CDR1 SNHLY and CDR2 FYNNEI. This CDR3 is 13 amino acids long. Trimming took 8 bases from V and 4 from J, leaving 14 bases between them. This CDR3 is CASGNPGGTEAFF. The CDR3 DNA is TGTGCCAGCGGTAATCCGGGGGGCACTGAAGCTTTCTTT.

The chain recombines TRBV5-6 with TRBJ1-2; D possibly corresponds to TRBD1 (6 bases). V was shortened by 4 bases and J by 3 bases, with 19 bases between the two germline ends. This CDR3 has 16 residues. CDR1 is SGHDT and CDR2 is YYEEEE in the germline V gene. The CDR3 DNA sequence: TGTGCCAGCAGCCTGGACAGCGGCGCCGGCTACTATGGCTACACCTTC. Translation: CASSLDSGAGYYGYTF.

The chain couples TRBV2 to TRBJ1-3; TRBD1 is a possible D gene (6 bases). Trimming shortened V by 6 bases and J by 1 base, and 19 bases separated the two germline ends. Germline lookup yields CDR1 SNHLY and CDR2 FYNNEI. The CDR3 length is 17 residues. In nucleotides, the CDR3 is TGTGCCAGCAGACGGACCCTATTTAGGGGGTCTGGAAACACCATATATTTT. Translating it yields CASRRTLFRGSGNTIYF.

The V gene is TRBV4-2, the J gene TRBJ2-1; D is undetermined. CDR3 size: 13 residues. V gave up 1 base and J gave up 5 bases, with 6 bases separating them. Germline V gene sequence: CDR1 LGHNA, CDR2 YNFKEQ. In nucleotides, the CDR3 is TGTGCCAGCAGCCAAGTTGAGAACAATGAGCAGTTCTTC. It yields the protein CASSQVENNEQFF.

V gene TRBV6-4 combines with J gene TRBJ2-3; D is possibly TRBD1 (6 bases). Trimming took 2 bases from V and 5 from J, leaving 14 bases between them. This CDR3 is 15 amino acids long. Germline CDR1 is MRHNA and CDR2 is SNTAGT. CDR3 nucleotide sequence: TGTGCCAGCAGTGACCAGCCGGGCAGGGGAGATACGCAGTATTTT. Translated, it gives CASSDQPGRGDTQYF.

Here the CDR3 reads CASSQGAGGPREQYF. Here the CDR3 DNA reads TGTGCCAGCAGCCAAGGGGCGGGAGGGCCGAGAGAGCAGTACTTC. The chain couples TRBV4-2 to TRBJ2-7, with TRBD2 matching over 9 bases. The ends lost 1 base at V and 7 bases at J; junction bases unmatched: 8. This CDR3 is built from 15 residues. Looked up from germline, CDR1 is LGHNA and CDR2 is YNFKEQ.

V is TRBV27 and J is TRBJ1-4; TRBD1 might be the D (6 bases). CDR3 length equals 18 residues. Trimming removed 4 bases from V and 8 bases from J, with 26 bases in between. Per the germline V gene, CDR1 is MNHEY and CDR2 is SMNVEV (reference sequence). CDR3 in amino acids: CASSSPPEAGAEGEKLFF. The CDR3 nucleotides are TGTGCCAGCAGTTCTCCACCCGAGGCAGGGGCCGAAGGCGAAAAACTGTTTTTT.

The chain is built from TRBV7-9 and TRBJ1-1; TRBD1 aligns across 9 bases. The CDR3 consists of 14 residues. Trimming cost V 0 bases and J 8 bases; bases outside gene matches: 4. Per the germline V gene, CDR1 is SEHNR and CDR2 is FQNEAQ (reference sequence). DNA of the CDR3: TGTGCCAGCAGCTTAGCGGGACAGGGCAACGAAGCTTTCTTT. Translation: CASSLAGQGNEAFF.

V usage is TRBV6-1 and J usage is TRBJ1-5; D call uncertain. The CDR3 spans 13 residues. Germline V gene lookup returns CDR1 MNHNS and CDR2 SASEGT. The V end was cut by 2 bases, the J end by 4 bases, with 6 bases between. The CDR3 spells CASSERGNQPQHF. DNA of the CDR3: TGTGCCAGCAGTGAACGGGGAAATCAGCCCCAGCATTTT.

The rearrangement uses TRBV15 and TRBJ2-1; D uncertain. The CDR3 sequence is 13 residues long. Germline V lookup: CDR1 LNHNV, CDR2 YYDKDF (reference sequence). Between the trimmed V and J ends, which lost 0 bases and 7 bases, there was a span of 7 bases. CDR3 nucleotides: TGTGCCACCAGCAGAGAAGGCAGGAATGAGCAGTTCTTC. This gives the protein CATSREGRNEQFF.

The chain uses TRBV21-1 and TRBJ2-7; TRBD2 is taken as the D call from the table, unchecked against the DNA. TRBV21-1 is recorded as a pseudogene. The CDR3 is made up of 16 amino acids. CDR3 nucleotides: TGTGCCAGCAGCCGAACCGGACTAGCGGTAACCTACGAGCAGTACTTC. As protein: CASSRTGLAVTYEQYF.

Only one count was recorded for this clone. V gene TRBV18 combines with J gene TRBJ1-1; the match to TRBD1 covers 7 bases. The V segment lost 3 bases and the J segment 0 bases; nucleotides outside the gene matches: 10. The CDR3 is 17 residues long. The germline V gene encodes CDR1 KGHSH and CDR2 LQKENI. CDR3 region: CASSPGLRQGMNTEAFF. The CDR3 DNA is TGTGCCAGCTCACCGGGTTTGAGACAGGGAATGAACACTGAAGCTTTCTTT.

This chain connects TRBV30 to TRBJ2-2; the D gene is possibly TRBD2 (6 bases). Germline CDR1 reads GTSNPN; CDR2 reads SVGIG (reference sequence). Trimming removed 1 base at V and 0 bases at J, with 12 bases between. This CDR3 comprises 16 residues. DNA for the CDR3: TGTGCCTGGAGTGAATTGGGACTTGCGAACACCGGGGAGCTGTTTTTT. Protein product: CAWSELGLANTGELFF.

This clone was seen a few times. The chain couples TRBV10-3 to TRBJ2-7; 8 positions agree with TRBD1. In germline, CDR1 is ENHRY, CDR2 SYGVKD. The V segment lost 5 bases and the J segment 6 bases; nucleotides outside the gene matches: 3. There are 12 residues in the CDR3. CDR3 coding DNA: TGTGCCATCAGTAAGGACAGGGTCGAGCAGTACTTC. It encodes CAISKDRVEQYF.

The chain combines TRBV19 with TRBJ1-1; 7 bases agree with TRBD1. The CDR3 length is 16 residues. After removal of 0 bases from V and 5 bases from J, the junction contained 9 bases not matched to a gene. The germline gives CDR1 LNHDA, CDR2 SQIVND (reference sequence). The CDR3 nucleotides read TGTGCCAGTAGTATAGACGCCACAGGGGACGGTACTGAAGCTTTCTTT. Its translation is CASSIDATGDGTEAFF. The variable domain in full, with the rest retrieved from reference TRBV19 and TRBJ1-1, is DGGITQSPKYLFRKEGQNVTLSCEQNLNHDAMYWYRQDPGQGLRLIYYSQIVNDFQKGDIAEGYSVSREKKESFPLTVTSAQKNPTAFYLCASSIDATGDGTEAFFGQGTRLTVV.

V gene TRBV7-9 combines with J gene TRBJ1-1, with 8 nucleotides matching TRBD1. Germline V CDR1 and CDR2: SEHNR, FQNEAQ (reference sequence). V lost 0 bases and J lost 3; bases outside the gene matches: 3. The CDR3 sequence is 15 residues long. CDR3 in DNA: TGTGCCAGCAGCTTAGCGACAGGGGCGTACACTGAAGCTTTCTTT. Translating it yields CASSLATGAYTEAFF.

As DNA, the CDR3 is TGTGCCTGGAGTTGGCTGACTAGCGGGCGTACCGGGGAGCTGTTTTTT. It yields the protein CAWSWLTSGRTGELFF. The chain uses TRBV30 and TRBJ2-2; 10 nucleotides match TRBD2. The germline V gene has CDR1 GTSNPN and CDR2 SVGIG (reference sequence). V lost 2 bases to trimming and J lost 5 bases; unmatched junction nucleotides: 8. This CDR3 region has 16 residues.

The chain is built from TRBV19 and TRBJ1-5, with D possibly matching TRBD1 (6 bases). The V gene's germline CDR1 is LNHDA and CDR2 SQIVND (reference sequence). CDR3 length: 15 amino acids. The CDR3 is CATRVQGRSNQPQHF. In nucleotides, the CDR3 is TGTGCAACTAGGGTACAGGGAAGGAGCAATCAGCCCCAGCATTTT.

The V call is TRBV2, the J call TRBJ1-5, with 11 bases matching TRBD1. Losses at the gene ends were 4 bases for V and 6 bases for J; bases not matched to a gene: 5. This CDR3 is built from 15 residues. The germline V gene has CDR1 SNHLY and CDR2 FYNNEI. Here the CDR3 DNA reads TGTGCCAGCAGTGGAGGACAGGGGGCAATTCAGCCCCAGCATTTT. This codes for CASSGGQGAIQPQHF.

The CDR3 spells CASSPTQQEGYTF. Here the CDR3 DNA reads TGCGCCAGCAGCCCTACGCAGCAGGAAGGCTACACCTTC. The V gene is TRBV5-1, the J gene TRBJ1-2; unclear D gene. V lost 4 bases and J lost 8, with 15 bases in between. This CDR3 region has 13 residues. Per germline, CDR1 SGHRS and CDR2 YFSETQ.

The chain is built from TRBV5-1 and TRBJ2-1, with D possibly being TRBD2 (5 bases). Germline V CDR1 and CDR2: SGHRS, YFSETQ. The germline V and J ends were trimmed by 0 bases and 2 bases, with 6 bases remaining between them. The CDR3 spans 14 residues. CDR3: CASSLATTYNEQFF. The CDR3 nucleotides are TGCGCCAGCAGCTTGGCGACTACCTACAATGAGCAGTTCTTC.

The V call is TRBV7-9, the J call TRBJ1-4, with 9 bases identical to TRBD1. Per germline, CDR1 SEHNR and CDR2 FQNEAQ (reference sequence). The CDR3 covers 16 residues. V lost 6 bases and J lost 5; bases outside the gene matches: 10. The CDR3 DNA sequence: TGTGCCAGCAGTTTCCGGGACAGGGTCGCGAATGAAAAACTGTTTTTT. Its protein is CASSFRDRVANEKLFF.

The chain has TRBV28 and TRBJ1-6, with D perhaps matching TRBD1 (5 bases). V was shortened by 4 bases and J by 4 bases, with 8 bases between the two germline ends. The CDR3 runs 14 residues. Germline CDR1 MDHEN, CDR2 SYDVKM. The CDR3 DNA follows: TGTGCCAGCAGTTCCGGGGGTTATAATTCACCCCTCCACTTT. Translation gives CASSSGGYNSPLHF.

For this clone: Other DNA sequences within the sample encode an identical CDR3. The chain recombines TRBV6-5 with TRBJ2-7; the match to TRBD1 covers 9 bases. V dropped 2 bases and J dropped 7; count of bases not matched to a gene: 3. The V gene's germline CDR1 is MNHEY and CDR2 SVGAGI. CDR3 size: 13 residues. CDR3 protein: CASSYGTGREQYF. In DNA form, the CDR3 reads TGTGCCAGCAGTTACGGGACAGGGAGGGAGCAGTACTTC.